Below, 5 T cell receptor beta chains from the same sample are listed, as sequenced in a study of T cells expressing NK-cell markers. TCRdb reanalyzed the 5' RACE reads, giving one entry per CDR3 protein sequence and no DNA. The table gives 400,000 or so distinct CDR3 sequences; the top ten clones make up 9.5% to 12% of it. The sequencing input was blood T cells: a sorted CD56 or NKG2C T cell subset, CD4+ or CD8+ T cells, or bulk PBMC T cells (not recorded which). The origin of the receptors is a woman between 45 and 60 years old in good health.

The chain uses TRBV5-1 and TRBJ2-3; TCRdb gives TRBD2 as the D gene, but with no DNA this cannot be confirmed. The CDR3 totals 17 residues. From germline, CDR1 is SGHRS and CDR2 YFSETQ. The CDR3 region is CASSSHGAAGLTDTQYF.

This rearrangement joins TRBV5-1 to TRBJ1-1. The germline V gene has CDR1 SGHRS and CDR2 YFSETQ. The length of the CDR3 is 13 residues. CDR3 residues: CASRVGGNTEAFF.

The V gene is TRBV27, the J gene TRBJ2-5; lacking DNA, the TRBD1 call made by TCRdb goes unchecked. The CDR3 length is 15 residues. Germline CDR1 is MNHEY and CDR2 is SMNVEV (reference sequence). CDR3 loop: CASSSGTGFWETQYF.

V usage is TRBV10-1 and J usage is TRBJ1-1. The CDR3 sequence is 13 residues long. Germline V CDR1 and CDR2: WNHNN, SYGVQD (reference sequence). The CDR3 sequence: CASREFMNTEAFF.

The chain is built from TRBV24-1 and TRBJ2-7; TCRdb picks TRBD2, but there is no DNA to check that call. Germline V CDR1 and CDR2: KGHDR, SFDVKD. The CDR3 extends over 15 amino acids. This chain's CDR3 is CATSDWESGRYEQYF.